This TCR beta chain was captured in a study of PD-L1 blockade in urothelial cancer. As for the study in general: In terms of prior chemotherapy, patients had received 0 to 3 regimens. Samples came from 3 weeks, at the second dose, and 6 weeks into treatment.

Study observations and caveats: Lower pretreatment blood TCR clonality, under the median, predicted better survival, researchers reported.

CDR1 is SGHNT, CDR2 YENEEA, per germline. The CDR3 is 14 amino acids. Trimming took 5 bases from V and 5 from J; bases not matched to a gene: 7. Only in-frame clones appear in the TCRdb table, and some are missing; sequencing was by immunoSEQ multiplex PCR. The sample has more than 12,000 clones, 88% seen once. Turning to this clone: What it binds is not known.

This TCR was recovered from a man aged 70-80 years with urothelial cancer. The sample here was PBMCs, taken around atezolizumab (anti-PD-L1) treatment. This sequence joins TRBV11-3 and TRBJ2-5; 8 bases agree with TRBD1. The CDR3 coding sequence is TGTGCCAGCAGCCCAGGACAGGGTACGGAGACCCAGTACTTC. Translating it yields CASSPGQGTETQYF.